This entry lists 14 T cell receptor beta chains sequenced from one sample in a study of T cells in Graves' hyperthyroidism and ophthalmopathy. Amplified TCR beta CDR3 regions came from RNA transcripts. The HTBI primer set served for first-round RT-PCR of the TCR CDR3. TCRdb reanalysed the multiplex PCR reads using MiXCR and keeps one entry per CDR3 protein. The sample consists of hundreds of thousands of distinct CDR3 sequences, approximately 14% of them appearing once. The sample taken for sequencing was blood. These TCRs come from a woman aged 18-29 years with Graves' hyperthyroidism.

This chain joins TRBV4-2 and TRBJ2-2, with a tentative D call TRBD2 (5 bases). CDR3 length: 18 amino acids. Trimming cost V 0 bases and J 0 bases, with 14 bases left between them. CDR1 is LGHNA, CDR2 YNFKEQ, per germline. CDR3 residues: CASSQDLIGVANTGELFF. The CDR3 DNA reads TGTGCCAGCAGCCAAGATCTCATCGGGGTTGCGAACACCGGGGAGCTGTTTTTT.

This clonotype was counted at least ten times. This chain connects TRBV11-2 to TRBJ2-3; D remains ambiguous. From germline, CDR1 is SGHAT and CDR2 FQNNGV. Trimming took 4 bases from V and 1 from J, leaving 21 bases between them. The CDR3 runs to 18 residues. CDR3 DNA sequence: TGTGCCAGCAGCTCCCGCTACTGGGCCGTGACGGGCACAGATACGCAGTATTTT. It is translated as CASSSRYWAVTGTDTQYF.

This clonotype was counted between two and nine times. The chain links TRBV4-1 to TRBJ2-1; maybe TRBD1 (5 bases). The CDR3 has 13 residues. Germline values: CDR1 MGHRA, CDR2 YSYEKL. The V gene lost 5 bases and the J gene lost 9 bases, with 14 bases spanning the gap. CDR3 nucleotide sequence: TGCGCCAGCAGCTGGAGCTCCAGGGCTGAGCAGTTCTTC. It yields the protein CASSWSSRAEQFF.

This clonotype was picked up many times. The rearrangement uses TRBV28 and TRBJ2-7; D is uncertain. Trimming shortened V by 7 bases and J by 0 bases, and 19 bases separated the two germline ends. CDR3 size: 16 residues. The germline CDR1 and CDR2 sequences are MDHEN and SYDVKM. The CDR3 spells CASNPRVRKSSYEQYF. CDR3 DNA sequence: TGTGCCAGCAACCCTAGGGTCCGGAAGAGCTCCTACGAGCAGTACTTC.

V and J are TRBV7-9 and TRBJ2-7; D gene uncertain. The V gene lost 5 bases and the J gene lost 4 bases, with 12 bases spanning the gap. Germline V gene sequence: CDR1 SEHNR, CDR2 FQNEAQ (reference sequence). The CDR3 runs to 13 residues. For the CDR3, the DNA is TGTGCCAGCAGCGCCACACTTAAATACGAGCAGTACTTC. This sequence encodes CASSATLKYEQYF.

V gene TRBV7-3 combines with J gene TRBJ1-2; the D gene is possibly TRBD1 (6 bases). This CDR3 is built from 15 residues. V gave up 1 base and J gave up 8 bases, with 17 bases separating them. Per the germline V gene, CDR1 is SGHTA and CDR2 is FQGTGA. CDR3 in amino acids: CASSLSGRGSQGYTF. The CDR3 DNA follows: TGTGCCAGCAGCTTAAGTGGCAGGGGATCGCAAGGCTACACCTTC.

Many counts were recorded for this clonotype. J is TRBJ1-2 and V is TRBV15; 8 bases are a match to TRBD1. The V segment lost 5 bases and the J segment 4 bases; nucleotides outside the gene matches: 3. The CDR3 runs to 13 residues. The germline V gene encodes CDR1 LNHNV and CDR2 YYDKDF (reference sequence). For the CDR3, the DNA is TGTGCCACCAGCGCCGGGACAGGCTATGGCTACACCTTC. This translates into CATSAGTGYGYTF.

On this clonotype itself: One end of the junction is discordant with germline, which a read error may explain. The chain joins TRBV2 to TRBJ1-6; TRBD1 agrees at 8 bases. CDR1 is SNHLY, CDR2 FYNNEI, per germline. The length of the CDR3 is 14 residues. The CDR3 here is CASRAGQGDSPFHF. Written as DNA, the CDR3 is TGTGCCAGCAGAGCCGGACAGGGAGACTCACCCTTCCACTTT.

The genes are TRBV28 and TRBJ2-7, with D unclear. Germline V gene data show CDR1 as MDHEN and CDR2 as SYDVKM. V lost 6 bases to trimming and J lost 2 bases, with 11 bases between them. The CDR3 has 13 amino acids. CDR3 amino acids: CASRPALAYEQYF. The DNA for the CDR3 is TGTGCCAGCAGACCCGCCCTAGCCTACGAGCAGTACTTC.

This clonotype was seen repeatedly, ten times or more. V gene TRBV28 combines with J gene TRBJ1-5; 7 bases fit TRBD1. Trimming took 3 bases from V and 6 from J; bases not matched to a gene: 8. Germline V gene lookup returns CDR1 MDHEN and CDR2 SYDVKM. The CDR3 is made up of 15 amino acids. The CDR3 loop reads CASSFQTGQGQPQHF. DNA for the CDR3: TGTGCCAGCAGTTTTCAGACAGGGCAGGGTCAGCCCCAGCATTTT.

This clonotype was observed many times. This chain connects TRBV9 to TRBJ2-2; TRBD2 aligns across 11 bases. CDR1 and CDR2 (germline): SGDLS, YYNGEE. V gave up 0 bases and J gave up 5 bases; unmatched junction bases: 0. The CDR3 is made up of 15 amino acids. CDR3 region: CASSVGLAGTGELFF. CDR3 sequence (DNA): TGTGCCAGCAGCGTAGGACTAGCGGGGACCGGGGAGCTGTTTTTT.

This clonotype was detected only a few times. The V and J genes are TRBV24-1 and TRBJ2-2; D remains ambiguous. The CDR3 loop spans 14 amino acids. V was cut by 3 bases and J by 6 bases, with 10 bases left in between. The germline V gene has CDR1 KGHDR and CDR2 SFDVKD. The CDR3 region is CATSDAWASGELFF. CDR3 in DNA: TGTGCCACCAGTGATGCTTGGGCGTCCGGGGAGCTGTTTTTT.

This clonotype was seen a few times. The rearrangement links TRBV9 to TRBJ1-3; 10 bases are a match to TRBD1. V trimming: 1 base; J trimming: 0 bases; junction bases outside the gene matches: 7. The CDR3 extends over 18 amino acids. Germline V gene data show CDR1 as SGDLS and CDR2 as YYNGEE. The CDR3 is CASSVIWDRGASGNTIYF. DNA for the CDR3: TGTGCCAGCAGCGTAATTTGGGACAGGGGTGCCTCTGGAAACACCATATATTTT.

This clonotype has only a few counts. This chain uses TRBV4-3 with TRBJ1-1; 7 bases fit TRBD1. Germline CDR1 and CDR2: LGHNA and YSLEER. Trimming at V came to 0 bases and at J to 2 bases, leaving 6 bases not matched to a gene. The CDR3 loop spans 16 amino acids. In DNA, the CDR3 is TGCGCCAGCAGCCAAGATGAAGGGACAGCAAACACTGAAGCTTTCTTT. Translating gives CASSQDEGTANTEAFF.